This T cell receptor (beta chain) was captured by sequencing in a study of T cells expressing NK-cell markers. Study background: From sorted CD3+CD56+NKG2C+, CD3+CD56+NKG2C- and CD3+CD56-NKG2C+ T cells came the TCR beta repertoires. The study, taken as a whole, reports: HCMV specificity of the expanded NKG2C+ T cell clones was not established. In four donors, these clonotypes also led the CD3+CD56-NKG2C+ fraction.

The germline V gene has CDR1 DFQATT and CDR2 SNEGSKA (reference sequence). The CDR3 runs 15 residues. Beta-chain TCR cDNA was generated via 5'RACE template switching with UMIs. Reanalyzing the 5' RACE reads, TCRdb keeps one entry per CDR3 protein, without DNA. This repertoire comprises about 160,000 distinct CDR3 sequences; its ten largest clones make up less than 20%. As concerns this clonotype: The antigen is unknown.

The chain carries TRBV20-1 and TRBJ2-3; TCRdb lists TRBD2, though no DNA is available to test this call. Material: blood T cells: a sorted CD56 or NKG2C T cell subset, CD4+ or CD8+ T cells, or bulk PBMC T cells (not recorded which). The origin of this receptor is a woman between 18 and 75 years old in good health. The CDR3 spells CSASRLAGNTDTQYF.